This section outlines one T cell receptor (beta chain) sequence together with its context. Its target is not known. Germline and junction disagree at one end, which may indicate a read error. This specimen comes from a study of graft-versus-host responses after intestinal transplantation. Study overall: Each recipient received anti-thymocyte globulin induction, then tacrolimus and steroids for about 3 years. Study findings and constraints: Peak GvH clone levels in circulation were associated with early post-transplant HvG declines. Where graft-donor T cell macrochimerism was present, patients had high graft-versus-host to host-versus-graft clonal ratios in allografts. GvH clones surfaced in recipient marrow, some emerging earlier in ileum or blood.

Germline V gene data show CDR1 as MDHEN and CDR2 as SYDVKM. The CDR3 extends over 15 amino acids. Measured with immunoSEQ multiplex PCR; TCRdb has only the in-frame clones, and not every one. The data contain about 29,000 clones, approximately 93% of them singletons. The chain combines TRBV28 with TRBJ2-3; D not resolved. The sequence came from a human patient who received an intestinal transplant, so some T cells may come from the graft donor. The sample here was PBMCs, taken about 62 days after intestinal transplant. The CDR3, as DNA: TGTGCCAGCACCACTCTCTTTAGAGGCACAAATACGCAGTATTTT. Protein: CASTTLFRGTNTQYF. Full variable domain (missing parts from reference TRBV28 and TRBJ2-3): DVKVTQSSRYLVKRTGEKVFLECVQDMDHENMFWYRQDPGLGLRLIYFSYDVKMKEKGDIPEGYSVSREKKERFSLILESASTNQTSMYLCASTTLFRGTNTQYFGPGTRLTVL.